These T cell receptor beta chains were read from a single sample in a study of cytomegalovirus exposure and HLA in healthy donors. Method: immunoSEQ multiplex PCR; TCRdb's copy keeps in-frame clones and lacks some. Of more than 95,000 clones listed, around three quarters are singletons. Input material: PBMCs. Receptors originate from a female donor in good health and CMV-seronegative. Each CDR3 is given with its conserved first and last residue.

>TRBV7-9|TRBJ1-2
CASSFSDGYTF
>TRBV9|TRBJ2-7
CASSATSGRGSEQYF
>TRBV4-2|TRBJ1-2
CASSQERGSYGYTF
>TRBV5-1|TRBJ1-4
CASSLLATNEKLFF
>TRBV30|TRBJ2-6
CAWFWGSGSLSGANVLTF
>TRBV7-2|TRBJ1-1
CASSLARGGNAAFF
>TRBV30|TRBJ2-1
CAWSRGRESYNEQFF
>TRBV6-5|TRBJ2-1
CASNQGGPYNEQFF
>TRBV7-7|TRBJ2-1
CASSLVGPGEQFF
>TRBV2|TRBJ2-7
CASSPPSSDEQYF
>TRBV5-1|TRBJ2-3
CASSLSGVGTDTQYF
>TRBV11-3|TRBJ2-1
CASSSRVGNEQFF
>TRBV30|TRBJ1-4
CAWTGGLATNEKLFF
>TRBV13|TRBJ2-5
CASSFPGQGGIETQYF
>TRBV5-1|TRBJ1-4
CASSLEGGQGSEKLFF
>TRBV6-1|TRBJ2-5
CASNSGGGPETQYF
>TRBV7-9|TRBJ2-7
CASSSLERNYEQYF
>TRBV4-1|TRBJ2-1
CASSQVEFAGGLGDEQFF
>TRBV10-3|TRBJ1-1
CAISDGTGAEAFF
>TRBV5-5|TRBJ2-7
CASSLGQGPEQYF
>TRBV7-9|TRBJ2-7
CASSLGSWPGRDEQYF
>TRBV7-8|TRBJ1-4
CASSRTGSNEKLFF
>TRBV7-9|TRBJ1-2
CSSSLDHRARDYGYTF
>TRBV5-4|TRBJ2-1
CASSAAGLAGVLVF
>TRBV6-5|TRBJ2-2
CASSYFSGELFF
>TRBV28|TRBJ2-2
CASRAGVAGNTGELFF
>TRBV5-1|TRBJ1-4
CASTLTGGEEKLFF
>TRBV19|TRBJ1-2
CASSNGGRGGYGYTF
>TRBV5-1|TRBJ2-2
CASSFGRGLGTGELFF
>TRBV5-5|TRBJ1-5
CASSLSAGTPQHF
>TRBV5-1|TRBJ2-1
CASSSRWRSGGEYNEQFF
>TRBV5-6|TRBJ2-7
CASSGGLSSYEQYF
>TRBV5-1|TRBJ1-5
CASSPSGGNQPQHF
>TRBV7-9|TRBJ2-3
CASRGVADTQYF
>TRBV5-4|TRBJ2-7
CASRTGTGSSYEQYF
>TRBV2|TRBJ1-2
CASTLLYGYTF
>TRBV28|TRBJ1-2
CASSLRPEGYTF
>TRBV15|TRBJ1-4
CATSRERTGIEKLFF